Following are 24 T cell receptor beta chains from one sample sequenced in a study of cytomegalovirus exposure and HLA in healthy donors. Primers included in the PCR were 60 Vbeta and 13 Jbeta primers. Assay used: immunoSEQ multiplex PCR; TCRdb lists only in-frame clones, some missing. The table has some 200,000 clones, roughly 80% seen once. The sample comprised PBMCs. The origin of the receptors is a man in his forties or fifties in good health and CMV-seronegative.

The chain recombines TRBV27 with TRBJ2-7; D ambiguous. This CDR3 contains 14 residues. Trimming shortened V by 4 bases and J by 5 bases, and 15 bases separated the two germline ends. Germline V CDR1 and CDR2: MNHEY, SMNVEV (reference sequence). The CDR3 reads CASSSSRVTHEQYF. The CDR3 DNA reads as TGTGCCAGCAGTTCCTCCCGGGTAACCCACGAGCAGTACTTC.

The J gene is TRBJ1-6, the V gene TRBV5-1; tentatively, D is TRBD1 (6 bases). The germline CDR1 and CDR2 sequences are SGHRS and YFSETQ. This CDR3 has 15 residues. Between the trimmed V and J ends, which lost 5 bases and 0 bases, there was a span of 9 bases. The CDR3 bases are TGCGCCAGCAGTCAGGGGTTCTCCTATAATTCACCCCTCCACTTT. It yields the protein CASSQGFSYNSPLHF.

The chain is built from TRBV7-9 and TRBJ2-3; D is perhaps TRBD1 (6 bases). V lost 4 bases, J lost 4 bases, and 12 bases lay in between. Germline-derived CDR1 and CDR2 are SEHNR and FQNEAQ (reference sequence). This CDR3 spans 14 amino acids. The chain's CDR3 is CASSSRTVPDTQYF. The CDR3 coding sequence is TGTGCCAGCAGCTCCAGGACAGTACCAGATACGCAGTATTTT.

The V call is TRBV25-1, the J call TRBJ1-4; D is unclear. The CDR3 runs 14 residues. Germline CDR1 and CDR2: MGHDK and SYGVNS. The V end was cut by 2 bases, the J end by 8 bases, with 12 bases between. Written as DNA, the CDR3 is TGTGCCAGCAGTGAAGGGAGCGGGCCCGAAAAACTGTTTTTT. Its protein product is CASSEGSGPEKLFF. The variable domain in full, completed from reference TRBV25-1 and TRBJ1-4, reads EADIYQTPRYLVIGTGKKITLECSQTMGHDKMYWYQQDPGMELHLIHYSYGVNSTEKGDLSSESTVSRIRTEHFPLTLESARPSHTSQYLCASSEGSGPEKLFFGSGTQLSVL.

The gene calls are TRBV23-1 and TRBJ2-7, with TRBD1 matching over 9 bases. TRBV23-1 is an open reading frame whose function is uncertain. With V trimmed by 2 bases and J by 4 bases, 21 bases remained unmatched. The CDR3 loop spans 20 amino acids. The CDR3 reads CASSQETGGILIPVWYEQYF. In DNA, the CDR3 is TGCGCCAGCAGTCAAGAGACAGGGGGTATCCTAATCCCTGTATGGTACGAGCAGTACTTC.

This chain links TRBV7-8 with TRBJ1-2; TRBD1 might be the D (6 bases). The CDR3 has 16 residues. Trimming removed 3 bases from V and 8 bases from J, with 22 bases in between. Germline assignment: CDR1 SGHVS and CDR2 FQNEAQ. CDR3: CASSFYEKMTGAGYTF. The CDR3 DNA is TGTGCCAGCAGCTTCTATGAAAAAATGACAGGCGCCGGCTACACCTTC. The full variable domain, with the rest looked up from reference TRBV7-8 and TRBJ1-2, is GAGVSQSPRYKVAKRGQDVALRCDPISGHVSLFWYQQALGQGPEFLTYFQNEAQLDKSGLPSDRFFAERPEGSVSTLKIQRTQQEDSAVYLCASSFYEKMTGAGYTFGSGTRLTVV.

The V and J genes are TRBV15 and TRBJ2-3, with a possible D match to TRBD1 (6 bases). This CDR3 is built from 17 residues. V dropped 4 bases and J dropped 1 base, with 18 bases sitting between them. The germline gives CDR1 LNHNV, CDR2 YYDKDF (reference sequence). This CDR3 is CATSTPRVGGRTDTQYF. DNA for the CDR3: TGTGCCACCAGCACCCCCAGAGTTGGGGGCCGCACAGATACGCAGTATTTT.

The genes are TRBV6-1 and TRBJ1-6; TRBD1 is a possible D gene (6 bases). The CDR3 has 15 residues. The germline CDR1 and CDR2 sequences are MNHNS and SASEGT. Trimming stripped 3 bases from V and 7 bases from J, with 13 bases between. The CDR3 DNA is TGTGCCAGCAGTGAGAAGACAGGCCTAAATTCACCCCTCCACTTT. The encoded protein is CASSEKTGLNSPLHF.

This clone occurred a few times. This CDR3 is CATPRTGLGGANVLTF. In DNA form, the CDR3 reads TGTGCCACCCCCCGGACAGGGCTCGGAGGGGCCAACGTCCTGACTTTC. The rearrangement links TRBV2 to TRBJ2-6; 8 positions agree with TRBD1. The CDR3 runs 16 residues. V gave up 10 bases and J gave up 4 bases; unmatched junction bases: 12. Germline V gene data show CDR1 as SNHLY and CDR2 as FYNNEI.

Only one count was recorded for this clone. One junction end disagrees with the germline gene, perhaps due to a read error. The gene calls are TRBV7-9 and TRBJ1-1; 7 bases align to TRBD1. Germline V lookup: CDR1 SEHNR, CDR2 FQNEAQ (reference sequence). The CDR3 is made up of 14 amino acids. The DNA for the CDR3 is TGTTCCAGCAGCACACAGGGGACCTACACTGAAGCTTTCTTT. Translated: CSSSTQGTYTEAFF. The variable domain in full, with the rest retrieved from reference TRBV7-9 and TRBJ1-1, is DTGVSQNPRHKITKRGQNVTFRCDPISEHNRLYWYRQTLGQGPEFLTYFQNEAQLEKSRLLSDRFSAERPKGSFSTLEIQRTEQGDSAMYLCSSSTQGTYTEAFFGQGTRLTVV.

The chain is built from TRBV25-1 and TRBJ2-1; 14 bases map to TRBD2. This CDR3 is 16 amino acids long. The junction had 5 bases not matched to a gene; V was cut back by 8 bases and J by 2 bases. CDR1 MGHDK and CDR2 SYGVNS come from the germline V gene. Here the CDR3 DNA reads TGTGCCAGCGAGCGACTAGCGGGGGGGGCCTACAATGAGCAGTTCTTC. Its protein product is CASERLAGGAYNEQFF. The variable domain in full, completed from reference TRBV25-1 and TRBJ2-1, reads EADIYQTPRYLVIGTGKKITLECSQTMGHDKMYWYQQDPGMELHLIHYSYGVNSTEKGDLSSESTVSRIRTEHFPLTLESARPSHTSQYLCASERLAGGAYNEQFFGPGTRLTVL.

The rearrangement links TRBV7-8 to TRBJ1-1; D call uncertain. The CDR3 loop spans 14 amino acids. The germline CDR1 and CDR2 sequences are SGHVS and FQNEAQ. With 1 base removed from V and 3 bases from J, the gap between germline ends came to 9 bases. The CDR3 bases are TGTGCCAGCAGCTTAGTGGCAGAATACACTGAAGCTTTCTTT. Encoded protein: CASSLVAEYTEAFF.

The J gene is TRBJ1-6, the V gene TRBV27, with D unclear. V was shortened by 4 bases and J by 0 bases, with 10 bases between the two germline ends. Germline V lookup: CDR1 MNHEY, CDR2 SMNVEV (reference sequence). CDR3 length: 16 residues. CDR3 protein: CASSWTFSSYNSPLHF. For the CDR3, the DNA is TGTGCCAGCAGTTGGACTTTTAGCTCCTATAATTCACCCCTCCACTTT.

The rearrangement uses TRBV19 and TRBJ1-1; 8 bases fit TRBD1. V dropped 8 bases and J dropped 5; count of bases not matched to a gene: 4. In germline, CDR1 is LNHDA, CDR2 SQIVND (reference sequence). There are 12 residues in the CDR3. The CDR3: CASLQGGTEAFF. CDR3 coding DNA: TGTGCCAGTTTACAGGGGGGGACTGAAGCTTTCTTT.

V gene TRBV6-5 combines with J gene TRBJ1-6; 10 bases are a match to TRBD1. This CDR3 contains 15 residues. The V segment lost 0 bases and the J segment 10 bases; nucleotides outside the gene matches: 3. Germline loops: CDR1 MNHEY, CDR2 SVGAGI. CDR3 residues: CASSYSTGGLSPLHF. DNA for the CDR3: TGTGCCAGCAGTTACTCGACAGGGGGCTTATCACCCCTCCACTTT.

This clone was picked up a small number of times. V is TRBV7-2 and J is TRBJ1-4, with D possibly matching TRBD1 (6 bases). This CDR3 comprises 15 residues. V was shortened by 2 bases and J by 4 bases, with 11 bases between the two germline ends. Germline CDR1 SGHTA, CDR2 FQGNSA. The DNA for the CDR3 is TGTGCCAGCAGCTTACTCGGACAGATTAATGAAAAACTGTTTTTT. Translation: CASSLLGQINEKLFF.

The chain uses TRBV12-5 and TRBJ1-4; D perhaps matches TRBD1 (6 bases). V lost 5 bases and J 8 bases, leaving 18 bases between the germline ends. CDR1 is LGHNT, CDR2 FRNRAP, per germline. The CDR3 has 15 amino acids. CDR3 coding DNA: TGTGCTAGTGGTCCTCCCGACAGGCGGGAGGAAAAACTGTTTTTT. Amino acid sequence: CASGPPDRREEKLFF.

The chain couples TRBV10-3 to TRBJ2-7; the D is unclear. V lost 4 bases and J lost 4, with 8 bases in between. This CDR3 region has 12 residues. Germline V gene sequence: CDR1 ENHRY, CDR2 SYGVKD. The CDR3 loop reads CAISVSGYEQYF. The DNA of the CDR3 is TGTGCCATCAGTGTTTCAGGTTACGAGCAGTACTTC.

The rearrangement links TRBV7-9 to TRBJ2-2; D possibly corresponds to TRBD1 (5 bases). V was shortened by 4 bases and J by 8 bases, with 5 bases between the two germline ends. CDR3 length: 11 amino acids. CDR1 is SEHNR and CDR2 is FQNEAQ in the germline V gene (reference sequence). CDR3 in DNA: TGTGCCAGCAGCTCAGGGGGGGAGCTGTTTTTT. Translated: CASSSGGELFF.

The V and J genes are TRBV18 and TRBJ2-2; weak D call: TRBD1 (5 bases). V gave up 4 bases and J gave up 5 bases, with 8 bases separating them. This CDR3 has 13 amino acids. Germline CDR1 KGHSH, CDR2 LQKENI. CDR3 DNA sequence: TGTGCCAGCTCACGGAAGGGGACCGGGGAGCTGTTTTTT. It yields the protein CASSRKGTGELFF.

The chain employs TRBV18 and TRBJ2-7; possibly TRBD1 for D (5 bases). V dropped 0 bases and J dropped 5 bases, with 14 bases sitting between them. The V gene's germline CDR1 is KGHSH and CDR2 LQKENI. The CDR3 covers 15 residues. This CDR3 is CASSPPWQGLNEQYF. The CDR3 DNA reads as TGTGCCAGCTCACCACCATGGCAGGGTTTGAACGAGCAGTACTTC.

This clone was found once. The chain has TRBV7-8 and TRBJ1-6; unclear D gene. Per the germline V gene, CDR1 is SGHVS and CDR2 is FQNEAQ. The CDR3 runs to 13 residues. Trimming cost V 5 bases and J 6 bases, with 8 bases left between them. CDR3 loop: CASSPPLNSPLHF. The CDR3 nucleotides read TGTGCCAGCAGCCCTCCACTTAATTCACCCCTCCACTTT.

The V and J genes are TRBV10-3 and TRBJ2-1, with 12 bases identical to TRBD2. The J segment lost 5 bases and the V segment lost 3 bases, leaving 2 bases of the junction unmatched. CDR3 length: 15 amino acids. Germline V gene lookup returns CDR1 ENHRY and CDR2 SYGVKD. The CDR3 coding sequence is TGTGCCATCAGTGACTGGACTAGCGGGAACAATGAGCAGTTCTTC. Its translation is CAISDWTSGNNEQFF.

The chain recombines TRBV7-9 with TRBJ2-7; TRBD2 matches 9 bases. The length of the CDR3 is 16 residues. Per the germline V gene, CDR1 is SEHNR and CDR2 is FQNEAQ (reference sequence). The J segment lost 6 bases and the V segment lost 0 bases, leaving 9 bases of the junction unmatched. Written as DNA, the CDR3 is TGTGCCAGCAGCTTAGCGGTGGCAGCGGGGGGACGCGAGCAGTACTTC. Protein sequence: CASSLAVAAGGREQYF. The full variable domain, in which reference TRBV7-9 and TRBJ2-7 provide the parts outside the CDR3, is DTGVSQNPRHKITKRGQNVTFRCDPISEHNRLYWYRQTLGQGPEFLTYFQNEAQLEKSRLLSDRFSAERPKGSFSTLEIQRTEQGDSAMYLCASSLAVAAGGREQYFGPGTRLTVT.